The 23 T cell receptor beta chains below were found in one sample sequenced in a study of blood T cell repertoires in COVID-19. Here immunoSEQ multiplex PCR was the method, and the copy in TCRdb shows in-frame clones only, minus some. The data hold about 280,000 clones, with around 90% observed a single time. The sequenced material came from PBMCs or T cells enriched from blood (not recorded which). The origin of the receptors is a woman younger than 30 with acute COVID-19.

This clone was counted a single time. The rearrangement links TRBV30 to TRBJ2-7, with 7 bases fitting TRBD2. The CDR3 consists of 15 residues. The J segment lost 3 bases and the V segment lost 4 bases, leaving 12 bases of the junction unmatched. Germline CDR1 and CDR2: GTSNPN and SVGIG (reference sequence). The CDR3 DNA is TGTGCCTGGACGCTCCCGGAGCGGGATCTCTACGAGCAGTACTTC. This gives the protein CAWTLPERDLYEQYF.

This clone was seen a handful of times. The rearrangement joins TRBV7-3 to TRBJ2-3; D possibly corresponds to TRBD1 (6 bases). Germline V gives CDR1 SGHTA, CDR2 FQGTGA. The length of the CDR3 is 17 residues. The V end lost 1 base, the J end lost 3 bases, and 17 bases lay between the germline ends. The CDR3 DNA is TGTGCCAGCAGCTTAAGGGGATCAGGGGCGCAGACAGATACGCAGTATTTT. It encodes CASSLRGSGAQTDTQYF. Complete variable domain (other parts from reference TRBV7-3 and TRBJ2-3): GAGVSQTPSNKVTEKGKYVELRCDPISGHTALYWYRQSLGQGPEFLIYFQGTGAADDSGLPNDRFFAVRPEGSVSTLKIQRTERGDSAVYLCASSLRGSGAQTDTQYFGPGTRLTVL.

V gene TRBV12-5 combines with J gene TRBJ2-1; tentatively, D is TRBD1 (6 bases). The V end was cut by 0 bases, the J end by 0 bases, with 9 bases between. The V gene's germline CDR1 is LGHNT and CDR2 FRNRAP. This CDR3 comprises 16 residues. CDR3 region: CASGLVTGSSYNEQFF. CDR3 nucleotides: TGTGCTAGTGGTTTGGTTACAGGGTCCTCCTACAATGAGCAGTTCTTC. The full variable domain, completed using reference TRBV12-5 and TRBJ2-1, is DARVTQTPRHKVTEMGQEVTMRCQPILGHNTVFWYRQTMMQGLELLAYFRNRAPLDDSGMPKDRFSAEMPDATLATLKIQPSEPRDSAVYFCASGLVTGSSYNEQFFGPGTRLTVL.

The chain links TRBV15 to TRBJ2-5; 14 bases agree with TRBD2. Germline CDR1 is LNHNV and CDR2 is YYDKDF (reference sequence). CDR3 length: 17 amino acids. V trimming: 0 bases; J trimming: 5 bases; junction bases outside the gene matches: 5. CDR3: CATSRDRLAGGRETQYF. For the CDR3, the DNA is TGTGCCACCAGCAGAGATAGACTAGCGGGAGGGAGGGAGACCCAGTACTTC.

The CDR3 loop reads CASRRAGQNIQYF. The CDR3, as DNA: TGTGCCAGCAGGAGGGCGGGGCAAAACATTCAGTACTTC. This chain joins TRBV6-5 and TRBJ2-4; D might be TRBD2 (6 bases). The length of the CDR3 is 13 residues. Germline CDR1 MNHEY, CDR2 SVGAGI. Trimming removed 6 bases from V and 5 bases from J, with 11 bases in between.

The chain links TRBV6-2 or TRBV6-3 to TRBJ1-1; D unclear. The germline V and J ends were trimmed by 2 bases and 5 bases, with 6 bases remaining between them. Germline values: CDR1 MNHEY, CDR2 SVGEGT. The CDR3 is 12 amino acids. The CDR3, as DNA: TGTGCCAGCAGTTACCCCCGGACTGAAGCTTTCTTT. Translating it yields CASSYPRTEAFF.

Written as DNA, the CDR3 is TGTGCCAGCAGCTTGGGCTTTAGCGGCGGAACCTACGAGCAGTACTTC. Protein: CASSLGFSGGTYEQYF. The chain combines TRBV5-6 with TRBJ2-7, with D maybe TRBD2 (6 bases). Per germline, CDR1 SGHDT and CDR2 YYEEEE. V lost 0 bases, J lost 2 bases, and 15 bases lay in between. This CDR3 is built from 16 residues. Variable domain in full (rest from reference TRBV5-6 and TRBJ2-7): DAGVTQSPTHLIKTRGQQVTLRCSPKSGHDTVSWYQQALGQGPQFIFQYYEEEERQRGNFPDRFSGHQFPNYSSELNVNALLLGDSALYLCASSLGFSGGTYEQYFGPGTRLTVT.

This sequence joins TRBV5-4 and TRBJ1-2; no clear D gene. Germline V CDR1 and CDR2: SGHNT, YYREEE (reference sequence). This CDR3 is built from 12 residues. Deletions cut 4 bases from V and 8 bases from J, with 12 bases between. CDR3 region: CASSSVMGGYTF. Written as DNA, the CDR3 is TGTGCCAGCAGCAGTGTCATGGGCGGCTACACCTTC.

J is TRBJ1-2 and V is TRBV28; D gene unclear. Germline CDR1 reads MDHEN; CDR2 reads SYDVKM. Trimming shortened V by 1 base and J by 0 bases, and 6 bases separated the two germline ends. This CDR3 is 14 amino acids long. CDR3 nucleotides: TGTGCCAGCAGTTTATCTGCGACTAACTATGGCTACACCTTC. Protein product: CASSLSATNYGYTF.

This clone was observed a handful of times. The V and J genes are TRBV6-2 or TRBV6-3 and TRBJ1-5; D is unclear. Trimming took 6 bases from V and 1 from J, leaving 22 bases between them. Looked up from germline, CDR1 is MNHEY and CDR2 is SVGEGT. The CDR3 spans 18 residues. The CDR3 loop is CASSNRTLSPASNQPQHF. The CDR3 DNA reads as TGTGCCAGCAGCAACCGAACTTTAAGCCCCGCGAGCAATCAGCCCCAGCATTTT.

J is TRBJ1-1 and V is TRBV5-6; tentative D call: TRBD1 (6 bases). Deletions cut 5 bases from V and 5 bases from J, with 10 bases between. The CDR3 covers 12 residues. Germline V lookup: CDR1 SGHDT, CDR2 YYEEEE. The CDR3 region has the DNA TGTGCCAGCAGTTTACAGGGAACTGAAGCTTTCTTT. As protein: CASSLQGTEAFF.

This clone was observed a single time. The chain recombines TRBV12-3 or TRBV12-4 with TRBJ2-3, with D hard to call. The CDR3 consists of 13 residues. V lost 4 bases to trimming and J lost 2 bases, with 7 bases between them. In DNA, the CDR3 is TGTGCCAGCAGTTACGAGAACACAGATACGCAGTATTTT. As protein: CASSYENTDTQYF.

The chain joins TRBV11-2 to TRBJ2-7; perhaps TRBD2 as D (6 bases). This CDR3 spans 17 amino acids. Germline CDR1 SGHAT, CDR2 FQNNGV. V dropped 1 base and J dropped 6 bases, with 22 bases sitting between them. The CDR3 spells CASSLGVTSRVPGEQYF. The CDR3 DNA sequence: TGTGCCAGCAGCTTAGGAGTGACTAGTCGCGTGCCGGGCGAGCAGTACTTC.

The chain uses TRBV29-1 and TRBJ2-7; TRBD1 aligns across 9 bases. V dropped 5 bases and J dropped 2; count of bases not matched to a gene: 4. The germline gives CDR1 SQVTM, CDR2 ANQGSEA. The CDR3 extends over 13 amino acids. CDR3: CSVSGTGPYEQYF. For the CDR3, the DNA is TGCAGCGTTTCCGGGACAGGGCCCTACGAGCAGTACTTC.

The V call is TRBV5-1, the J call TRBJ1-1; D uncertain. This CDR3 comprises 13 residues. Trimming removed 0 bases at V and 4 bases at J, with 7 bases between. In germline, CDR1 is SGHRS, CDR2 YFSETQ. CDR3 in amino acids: CASSLAGVTEAFF. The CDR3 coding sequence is TGCGCCAGCAGCTTGGCCGGGGTCACTGAAGCTTTCTTT.

The CDR3 region has the DNA TGTGCCAGCAGCGTGGGGCTGAAGCCCTACGAGCAGTACTTC. This translates into CASSVGLKPYEQYF. The chain combines TRBV27 with TRBJ2-7; D is possibly TRBD1 (5 bases). Per germline, CDR1 MNHEY and CDR2 SMNVEV (reference sequence). V shed 6 bases and J shed 2 bases, with 14 bases lying between them. The CDR3 extends over 14 amino acids.

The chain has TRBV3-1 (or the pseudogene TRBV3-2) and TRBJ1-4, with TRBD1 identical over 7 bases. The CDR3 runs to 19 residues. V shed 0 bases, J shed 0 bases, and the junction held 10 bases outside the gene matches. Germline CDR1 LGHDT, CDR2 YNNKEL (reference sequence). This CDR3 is CASSQDRFGQVATNEKLFF. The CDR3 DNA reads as TGTGCCAGCAGCCAAGATAGATTCGGACAGGTTGCAACTAATGAAAAACTGTTTTTT.

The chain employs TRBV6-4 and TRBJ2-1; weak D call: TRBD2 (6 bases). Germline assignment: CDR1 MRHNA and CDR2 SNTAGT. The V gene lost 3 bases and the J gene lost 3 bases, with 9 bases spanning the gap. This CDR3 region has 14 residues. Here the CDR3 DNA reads TGTGCCAGCAGTGATGGTAGCGGCTACAATGAGCAGTTCTTC. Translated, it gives CASSDGSGYNEQFF.

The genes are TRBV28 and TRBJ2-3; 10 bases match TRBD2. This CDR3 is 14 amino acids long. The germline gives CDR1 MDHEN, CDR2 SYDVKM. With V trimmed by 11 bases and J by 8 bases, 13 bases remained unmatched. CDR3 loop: CALTSSGGLGTQYF. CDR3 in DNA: TGTGCCCTCACCTCTAGCGGGGGTTTGGGTACGCAGTATTTT.

CDR3 region: CASSLRQLDQETQYF. CDR3 nucleotide sequence: TGTGCCAGCAGCTTACGGCAACTAGACCAAGAGACCCAGTACTTC. The V gene is TRBV13, the J gene TRBJ2-5; perhaps TRBD2 as D (5 bases). Looked up from germline, CDR1 is PRHDT and CDR2 is FYEKMQ (reference sequence). There are 15 residues in the CDR3. V was trimmed by 2 bases and J by 0 bases, leaving 10 bases between them.

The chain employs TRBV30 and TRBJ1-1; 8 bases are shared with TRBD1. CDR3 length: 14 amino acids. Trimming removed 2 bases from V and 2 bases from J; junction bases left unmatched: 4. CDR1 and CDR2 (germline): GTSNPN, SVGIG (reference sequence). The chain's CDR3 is CAWSSDRVNTEAFF. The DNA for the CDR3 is TGTGCCTGGAGTTCGGACAGGGTAAACACTGAAGCTTTCTTT. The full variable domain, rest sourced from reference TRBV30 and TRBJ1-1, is SQTIHQWPATLVQPVGSPLSLECTVEGTSNPNLYWYRQAAGRGLQLLFYSVGIGQISSEVPQNLSASRPQDRQFILSSKKLLLSDSGFYLCAWSSDRVNTEAFFGQGTRLTVV.

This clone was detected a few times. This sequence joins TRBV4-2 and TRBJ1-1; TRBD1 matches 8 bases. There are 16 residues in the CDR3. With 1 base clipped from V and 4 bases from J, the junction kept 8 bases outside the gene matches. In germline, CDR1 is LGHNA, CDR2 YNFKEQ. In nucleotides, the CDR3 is TGTGCCAGCAGCCAAGCCCGTTGGGGGACAGGCACTGAAGCTTTCTTT. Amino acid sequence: CASSQARWGTGTEAFF.

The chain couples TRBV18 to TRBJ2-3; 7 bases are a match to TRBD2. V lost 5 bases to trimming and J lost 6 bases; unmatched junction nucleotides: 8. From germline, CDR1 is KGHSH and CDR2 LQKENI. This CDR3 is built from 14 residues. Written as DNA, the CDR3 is TGTGCCAGCTCAGCAGGACTAGGGTTCGATACGCAGTATTTT. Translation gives CASSAGLGFDTQYF.